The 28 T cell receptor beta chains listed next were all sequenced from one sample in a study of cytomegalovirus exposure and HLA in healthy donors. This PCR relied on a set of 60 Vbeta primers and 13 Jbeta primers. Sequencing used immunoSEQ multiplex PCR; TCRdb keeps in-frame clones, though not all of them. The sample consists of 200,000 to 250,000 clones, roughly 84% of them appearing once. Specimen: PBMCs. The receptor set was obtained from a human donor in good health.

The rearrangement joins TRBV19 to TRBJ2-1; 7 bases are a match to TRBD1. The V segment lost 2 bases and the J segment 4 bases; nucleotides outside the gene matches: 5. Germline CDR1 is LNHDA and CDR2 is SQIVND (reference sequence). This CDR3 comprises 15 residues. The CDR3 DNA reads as TGTGCCAGTAGTATAAGGGACAGTAGGTACAATGAGCAGTTCTTC. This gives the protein CASSIRDSRYNEQFF.

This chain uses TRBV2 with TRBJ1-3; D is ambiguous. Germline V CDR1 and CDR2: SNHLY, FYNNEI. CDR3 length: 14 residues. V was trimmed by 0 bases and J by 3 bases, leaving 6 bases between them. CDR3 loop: CASSEALLGNTIYF. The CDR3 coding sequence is TGTGCCAGCAGTGAAGCCCTTCTTGGAAACACCATATATTTT.

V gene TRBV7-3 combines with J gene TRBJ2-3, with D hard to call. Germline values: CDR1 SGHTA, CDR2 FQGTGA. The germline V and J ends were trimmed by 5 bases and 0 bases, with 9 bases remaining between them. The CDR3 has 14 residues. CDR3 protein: CASSPQTSTDTQYF. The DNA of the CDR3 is TGTGCCAGCAGCCCCCAAACTAGCACAGATACGCAGTATTTT.

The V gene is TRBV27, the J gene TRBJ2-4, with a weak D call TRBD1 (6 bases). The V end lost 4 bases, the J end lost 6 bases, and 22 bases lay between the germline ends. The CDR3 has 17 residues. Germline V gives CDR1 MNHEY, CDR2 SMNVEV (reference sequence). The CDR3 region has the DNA TGTGCCAGCAGTTCCTTAGGTGATGCCAGGGGAAGAAACATTCAGTACTTC. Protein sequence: CASSSLGDARGRNIQYF.

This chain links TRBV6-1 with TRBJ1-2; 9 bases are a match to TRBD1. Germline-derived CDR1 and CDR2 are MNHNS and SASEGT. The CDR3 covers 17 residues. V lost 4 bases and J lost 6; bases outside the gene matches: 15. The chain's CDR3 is CASSVRDRVPIGNGYTF. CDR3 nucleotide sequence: TGTGCCAGCAGTGTCCGGGACAGGGTCCCAATAGGGAATGGCTACACCTTC.

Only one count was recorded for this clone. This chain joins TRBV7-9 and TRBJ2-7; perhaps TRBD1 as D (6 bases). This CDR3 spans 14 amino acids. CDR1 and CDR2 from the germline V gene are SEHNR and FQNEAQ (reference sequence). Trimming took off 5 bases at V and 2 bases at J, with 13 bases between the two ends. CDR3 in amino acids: CASSTWTETYEQYF. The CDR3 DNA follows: TGTGCCAGCAGCACTTGGACAGAGACCTACGAGCAGTACTTC.

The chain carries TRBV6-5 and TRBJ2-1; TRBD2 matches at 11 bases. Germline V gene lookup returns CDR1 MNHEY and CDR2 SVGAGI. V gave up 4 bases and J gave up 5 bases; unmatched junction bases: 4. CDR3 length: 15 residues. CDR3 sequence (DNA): TGTGCCAGCAGTTCTAGCGGGAGGCCCCACAATGAGCAGTTCTTC. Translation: CASSSSGRPHNEQFF.

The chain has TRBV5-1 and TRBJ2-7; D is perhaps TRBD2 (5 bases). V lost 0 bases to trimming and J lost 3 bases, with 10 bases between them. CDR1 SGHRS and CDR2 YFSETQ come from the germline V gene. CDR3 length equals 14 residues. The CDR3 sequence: CASSLEASYYEQYF. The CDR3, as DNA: TGCGCCAGCAGCTTGGAGGCTAGCTACTACGAGCAGTACTTC.

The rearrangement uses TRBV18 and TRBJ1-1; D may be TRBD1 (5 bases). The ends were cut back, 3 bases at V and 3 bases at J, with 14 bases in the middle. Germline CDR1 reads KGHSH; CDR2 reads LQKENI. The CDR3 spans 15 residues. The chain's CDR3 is CASSPRGGTDTEAFF. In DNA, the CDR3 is TGTGCCAGCTCACCGCGCGGGGGGACGGACACTGAAGCTTTCTTT.

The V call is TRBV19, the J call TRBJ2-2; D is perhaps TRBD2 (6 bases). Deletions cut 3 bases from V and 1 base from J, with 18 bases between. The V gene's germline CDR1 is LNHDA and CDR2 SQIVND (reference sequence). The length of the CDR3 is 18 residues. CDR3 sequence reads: CASSMGVFPAGNTGELFF. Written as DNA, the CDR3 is TGTGCCAGTAGTATGGGTGTTTTCCCAGCGGGGAACACCGGGGAGCTGTTTTTT.

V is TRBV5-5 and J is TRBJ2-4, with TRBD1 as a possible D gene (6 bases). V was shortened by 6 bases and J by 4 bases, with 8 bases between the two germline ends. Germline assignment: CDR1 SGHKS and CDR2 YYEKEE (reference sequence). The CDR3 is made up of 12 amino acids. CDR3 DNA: TGTGCCAGCACGGACAGAAAAAACATTCAGTACTTC. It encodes CASTDRKNIQYF.

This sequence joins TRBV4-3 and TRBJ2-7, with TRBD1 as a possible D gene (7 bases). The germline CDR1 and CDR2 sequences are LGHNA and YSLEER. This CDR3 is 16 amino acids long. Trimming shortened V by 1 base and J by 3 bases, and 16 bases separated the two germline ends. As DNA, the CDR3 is TGCGCCAGCAGCCAAGCAGGGGGGTCCGGTGGCTACGAGCAGTACTTC. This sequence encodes CASSQAGGSGGYEQYF.

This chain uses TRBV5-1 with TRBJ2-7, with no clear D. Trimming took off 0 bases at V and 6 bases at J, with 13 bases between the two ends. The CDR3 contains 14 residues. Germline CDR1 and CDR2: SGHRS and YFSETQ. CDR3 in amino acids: CASSLAVSRGEQYF. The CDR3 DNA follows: TGCGCCAGCAGCTTGGCCGTTAGCCGAGGCGAGCAGTACTTC.

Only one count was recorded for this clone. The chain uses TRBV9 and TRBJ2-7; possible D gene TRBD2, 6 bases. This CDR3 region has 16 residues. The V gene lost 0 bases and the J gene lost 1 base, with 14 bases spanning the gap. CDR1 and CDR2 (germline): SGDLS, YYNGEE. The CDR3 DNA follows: TGTGCCAGCAGCGTAGGTCCTAGCGCTAGTTCCTACGAGCAGTACTTC. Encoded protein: CASSVGPSASSYEQYF.

The CDR3 DNA follows: TGCGCCAGCAGCGCCGACAGCCACCAAGAGACCCAGTACTTC. It yields the protein CASSADSHQETQYF. V usage is TRBV5-1 and J usage is TRBJ2-5; weak D call: TRBD1 (5 bases). Trimming pared 4 bases from V and 0 bases from J, leaving 10 bases between. CDR1 is SGHRS and CDR2 is YFSETQ in the germline V gene. This CDR3 spans 14 amino acids.

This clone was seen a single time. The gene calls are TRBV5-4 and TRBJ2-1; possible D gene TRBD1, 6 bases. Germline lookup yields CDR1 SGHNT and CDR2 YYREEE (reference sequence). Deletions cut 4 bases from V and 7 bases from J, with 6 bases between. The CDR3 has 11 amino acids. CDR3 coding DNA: TGTGCCAGCAGCCAGGGGAATGAGCAGTTCTTC. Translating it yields CASSQGNEQFF.

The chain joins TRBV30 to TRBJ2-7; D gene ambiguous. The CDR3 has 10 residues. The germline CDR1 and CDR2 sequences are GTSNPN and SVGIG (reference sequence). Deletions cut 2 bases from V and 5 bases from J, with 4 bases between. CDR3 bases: TGTGCCTGGAGTATTAACGAGCAGTACTTC. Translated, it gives CAWSINEQYF.

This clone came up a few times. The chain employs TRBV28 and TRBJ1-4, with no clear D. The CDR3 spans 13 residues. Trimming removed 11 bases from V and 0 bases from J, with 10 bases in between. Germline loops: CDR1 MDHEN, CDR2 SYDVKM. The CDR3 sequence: CAAGRATNEKLFF. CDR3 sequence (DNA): TGTGCCGCCGGTAGAGCAACTAATGAAAAACTGTTTTTT.

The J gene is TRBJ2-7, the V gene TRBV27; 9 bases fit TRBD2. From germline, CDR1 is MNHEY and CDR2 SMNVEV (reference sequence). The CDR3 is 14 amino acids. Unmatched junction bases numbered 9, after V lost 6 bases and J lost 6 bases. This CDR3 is CASSTLAGECEQYF. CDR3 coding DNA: TGTGCCAGCAGCACCTTAGCGGGAGAGTGCGAGCAGTACTTC.

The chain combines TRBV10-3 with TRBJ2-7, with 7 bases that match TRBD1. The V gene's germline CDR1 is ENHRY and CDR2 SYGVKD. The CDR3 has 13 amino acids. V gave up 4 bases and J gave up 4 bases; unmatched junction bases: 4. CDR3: CAISAGTVYEQYF. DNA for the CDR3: TGTGCCATCAGTGCCGGGACAGTATACGAGCAGTACTTC.

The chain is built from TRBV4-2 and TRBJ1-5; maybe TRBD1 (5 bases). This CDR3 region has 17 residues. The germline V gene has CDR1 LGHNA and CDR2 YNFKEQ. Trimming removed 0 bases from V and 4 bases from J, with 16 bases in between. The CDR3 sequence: CASSQDTARQQNQPQHF. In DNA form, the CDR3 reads TGTGCCAGCAGCCAAGATACGGCCCGACAGCAAAATCAGCCCCAGCATTTT.

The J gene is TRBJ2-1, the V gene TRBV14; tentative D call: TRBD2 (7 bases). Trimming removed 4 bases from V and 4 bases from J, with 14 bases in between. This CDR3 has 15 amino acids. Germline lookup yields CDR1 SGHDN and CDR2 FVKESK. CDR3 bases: TGTGCCAGCAGCCGGATGGGAGGGGGTTACAATGAGCAGTTCTTC. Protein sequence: CASSRMGGGYNEQFF.

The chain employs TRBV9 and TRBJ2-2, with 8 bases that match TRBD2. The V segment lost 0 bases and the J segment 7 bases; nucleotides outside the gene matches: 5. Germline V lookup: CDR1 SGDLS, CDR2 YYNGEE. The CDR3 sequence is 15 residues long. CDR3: CASSVAGGTFGELFF. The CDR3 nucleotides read TGTGCCAGCAGCGTAGCGGGAGGGACGTTCGGGGAGCTGTTTTTT.

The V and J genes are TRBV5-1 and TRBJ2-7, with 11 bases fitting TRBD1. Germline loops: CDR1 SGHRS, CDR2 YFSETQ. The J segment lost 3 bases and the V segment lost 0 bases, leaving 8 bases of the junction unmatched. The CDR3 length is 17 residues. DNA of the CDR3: TGCGCCAGCAGCTTGGGGACAGGGGGCGCTGCTCGCTACGAGCAGTACTTC. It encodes CASSLGTGGAARYEQYF. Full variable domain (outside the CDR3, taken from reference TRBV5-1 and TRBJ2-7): KAGVTQTPRYLIKTRGQQVTLSCSPISGHRSVSWYQQTPGQGLQFLFEYFSETQRNKGNFPGRFSGRQFSNSRSEMNVSTLELGDSALYLCASSLGTGGAARYEQYFGPGTRLTVT.

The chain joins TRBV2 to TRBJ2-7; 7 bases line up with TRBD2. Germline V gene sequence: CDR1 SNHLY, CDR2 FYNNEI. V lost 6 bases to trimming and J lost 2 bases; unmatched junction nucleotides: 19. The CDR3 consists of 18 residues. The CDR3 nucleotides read TGTGCCAGCAGCTTGGTCCGCCCCCGAACTAGCGTAGCCTACGAGCAGTACTTC. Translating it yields CASSLVRPRTSVAYEQYF.

The CDR3 nucleotides read TGTGCCAGCAGCTATACCGGGACAGGCAACTATGGCTACACCTTC. Translated, it gives CASSYTGTGNYGYTF. The J gene is TRBJ1-2, the V gene TRBV6-5; 8 bases are shared with TRBD1. Germline lookup yields CDR1 MNHEY and CDR2 SVGAGI. This CDR3 spans 15 amino acids. The V segment lost 6 bases and the J segment 2 bases; nucleotides outside the gene matches: 8.

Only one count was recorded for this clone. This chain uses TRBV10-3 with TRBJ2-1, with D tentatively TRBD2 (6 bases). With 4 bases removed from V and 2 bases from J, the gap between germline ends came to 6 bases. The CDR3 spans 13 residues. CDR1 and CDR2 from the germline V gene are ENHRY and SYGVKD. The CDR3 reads CAISASAYNEQFF. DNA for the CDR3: TGTGCCATCAGTGCTAGCGCCTACAATGAGCAGTTCTTC.

For the CDR3, the DNA is TGTGCCAGCAGAAGACAGGGCACTGAAGCTTTCTTT. It is translated as CASRRQGTEAFF. The chain links TRBV7-8 to TRBJ1-1; 7 nucleotides align to TRBD1. Per the germline V gene, CDR1 is SGHVS and CDR2 is FQNEAQ. This CDR3 has 12 residues. Trimming took 6 bases from V and 4 from J; bases not matched to a gene: 2.